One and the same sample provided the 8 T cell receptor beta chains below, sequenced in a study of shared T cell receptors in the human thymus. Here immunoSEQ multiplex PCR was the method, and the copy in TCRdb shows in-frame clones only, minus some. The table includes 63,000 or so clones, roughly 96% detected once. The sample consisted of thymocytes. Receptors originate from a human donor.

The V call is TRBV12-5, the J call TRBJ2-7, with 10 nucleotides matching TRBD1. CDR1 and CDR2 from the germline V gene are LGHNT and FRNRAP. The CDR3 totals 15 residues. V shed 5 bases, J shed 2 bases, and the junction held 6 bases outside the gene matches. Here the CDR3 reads CASGGQGGITYEQYF. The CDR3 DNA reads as TGTGCTAGTGGTGGACAGGGGGGAATAACCTACGAGCAGTACTTC.

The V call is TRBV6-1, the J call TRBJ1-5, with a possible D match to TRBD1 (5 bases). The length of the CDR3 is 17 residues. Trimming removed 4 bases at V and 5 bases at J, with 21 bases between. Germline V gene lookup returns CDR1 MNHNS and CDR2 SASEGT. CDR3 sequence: CASSGRVGWRSYQPQHF. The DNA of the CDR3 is TGTGCCAGCAGTGGCAGGGTCGGGTGGAGATCATATCAGCCCCAGCATTTT.

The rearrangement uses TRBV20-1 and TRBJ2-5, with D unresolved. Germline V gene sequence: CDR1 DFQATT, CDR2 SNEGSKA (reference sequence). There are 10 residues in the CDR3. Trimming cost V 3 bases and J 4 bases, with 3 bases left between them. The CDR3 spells CSASGETQYF. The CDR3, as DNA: TGCAGTGCTAGCGGAGAGACCCAGTACTTC.

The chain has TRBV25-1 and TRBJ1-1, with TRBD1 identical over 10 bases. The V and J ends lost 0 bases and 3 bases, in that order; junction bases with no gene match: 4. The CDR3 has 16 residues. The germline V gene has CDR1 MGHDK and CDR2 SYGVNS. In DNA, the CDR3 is TGTGCCAGCAGTGAATATACCGGACAGGGGGACACTGAAGCTTTCTTT. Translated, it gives CASSEYTGQGDTEAFF.

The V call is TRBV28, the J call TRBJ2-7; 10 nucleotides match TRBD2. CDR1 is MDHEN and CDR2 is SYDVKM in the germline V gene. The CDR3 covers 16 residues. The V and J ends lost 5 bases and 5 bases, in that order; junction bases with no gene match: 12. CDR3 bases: TGTGCCAGCAGTACCAGCGGGGGGGCCTCCCTCCACGAGCAGTACTTC. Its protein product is CASSTSGGASLHEQYF.

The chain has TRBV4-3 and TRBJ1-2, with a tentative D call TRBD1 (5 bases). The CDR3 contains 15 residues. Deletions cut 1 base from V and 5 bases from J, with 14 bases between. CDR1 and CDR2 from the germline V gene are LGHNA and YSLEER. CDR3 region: CASSQGAGRSYGYTF. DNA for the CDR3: TGCGCCAGCAGCCAAGGGGCAGGGAGGAGTTATGGCTACACCTTC.

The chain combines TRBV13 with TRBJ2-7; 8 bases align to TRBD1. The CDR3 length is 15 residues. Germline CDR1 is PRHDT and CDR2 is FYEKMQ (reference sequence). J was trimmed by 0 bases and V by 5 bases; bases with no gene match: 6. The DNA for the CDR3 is TGTGCCAGCAGCCTCGGACAGGGATACTCCTACGAGCAGTACTTC. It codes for CASSLGQGYSYEQYF.

The DNA for the CDR3 is TGTGCCAGCAGCGTAACAGGGGGCGGTCAGACCCAGTACTTC. Amino acid sequence: CASSVTGGGQTQYF. This chain joins TRBV9 and TRBJ2-5; 9 bases fit TRBD1. The trim removed 1 base at V and 6 bases at J, leaving 4 bases unmatched. Per the germline V gene, CDR1 is SGDLS and CDR2 is YYNGEE. This CDR3 has 14 residues.